The 22 T cell receptor beta chains reported below all come from one sample, sequenced in a study of shared clonotypes between healthy human individuals. Produced via immunoSEQ multiplex PCR; TCRdb's table is partial and in-frame only. The table includes roughly 2,500,000 clones, more than 85% detected once. Source material: naive CD4+ T cells from PBMCs. Subset indicated: CD45RA+ positively selected. All receptors derive from a man between 18 and 29 years old in good health. Some clones in this sample may be carry-over from other donors' samples.

This clone was seen a handful of times. The rearrangement links TRBV5-4 to TRBJ1-1; TRBD1 aligns across 7 bases. CDR3 length equals 14 residues. V shed 7 bases, J shed 0 bases, and the junction held 6 bases outside the gene matches. Germline CDR1 is SGHNT and CDR2 is YYREEE (reference sequence). The CDR3 loop reads CASQQGRVNTEAFF. The CDR3 DNA is TGTGCCAGCCAACAGGGGCGTGTGAACACTGAAGCTTTCTTT.

The gene calls are TRBV9 and TRBJ2-3; TRBD2 matches at 9 bases. CDR1 and CDR2 from the germline V gene are SGDLS and YYNGEE. The CDR3 spans 15 residues. V lost 6 bases to trimming and J lost 8 bases; unmatched junction nucleotides: 13. DNA of the CDR3: TGTGCCAGCAATTCTGTAGCGGGAGACGCGGGTACGCAGTATTTT. Translating it yields CASNSVAGDAGTQYF.

The chain uses TRBV10-3 and TRBJ2-5; TRBD2 matches 13 bases. The CDR3 has 19 residues. J lost 5 bases, V lost 2 bases, and 14 bases had no gene match. CDR1 and CDR2 from the germline V gene are ENHRY and SYGVKD. CDR3 region: CAISEGGLAGVGGHETQYF. The CDR3 DNA is TGTGCCATCAGTGAGGGCGGACTAGCGGGAGTCGGCGGTCACGAGACCCAGTACTTC.

The chain employs TRBV7-9 and TRBJ1-1; D remains ambiguous. CDR3 size: 14 residues. The V and J ends lost 4 bases and 4 bases respectively, with 13 bases between them. The germline V gene has CDR1 SEHNR and CDR2 FQNEAQ (reference sequence). CDR3 in amino acids: CASSSQDLATEAFF. CDR3 DNA sequence: TGTGCCAGCAGCTCCCAGGACTTAGCCACTGAAGCTTTCTTT.

The chain's CDR3 is CASSLYLSTGTDQETQYF. CDR3 nucleotide sequence: TGTGCCAGCAGCTTATACTTATCGACAGGGACGGACCAAGAGACCCAGTACTTC. This rearrangement joins TRBV7-2 to TRBJ2-5; TRBD1 aligns across 7 bases. Germline CDR1 is SGHTA and CDR2 is FQGNSA. J lost 0 bases, V lost 2 bases, and 12 bases had no gene match. The CDR3 sequence is 18 residues long. The full variable domain, in which reference TRBV7-2 and TRBJ2-5 provide the parts outside the CDR3, is GAGVSQSPSNKVTEKGKDVELRCDPISGHTALYWYRQSLGQGLEFLIYFQGNSAPDKSGLPSDRFSAERTGGSVSTLTIQRTQQEDSAVYLCASSLYLSTGTDQETQYFGPGTRLLVL.

The chain has TRBV27 and TRBJ1-5; D is undetermined. V dropped 4 bases and J dropped 3 bases, with 7 bases sitting between them. This CDR3 region has 13 residues. CDR1 is MNHEY and CDR2 is SMNVEV in the germline V gene (reference sequence). DNA for the CDR3: TGTGCCAGCAGTTCCAGGTACAATCAGCCCCAGCATTTT. Translating it yields CASSSRYNQPQHF.

The chain links TRBV21-1 to TRBJ2-7; TRBD1 reflects the table's D call only, with no check against the DNA. TRBV21-1 is designated a pseudogene. This CDR3 contains 13 residues. In DNA form, the CDR3 reads TGTGCCAGCAGCAGGGGGCCCCCTTACGAGCAGTACTTC. Translated: CASSRGPPYEQYF.

The gene calls are TRBV5-6 and TRBJ2-7; TRBD2 might be the D (6 bases). The CDR3 is 16 amino acids. From germline, CDR1 is SGHDT and CDR2 YYEEEE. V lost 5 bases to trimming and J lost 6 bases, with 24 bases between them. CDR3 residues: CASSSIPGGSLVEQYF. DNA of the CDR3: TGTGCCAGCAGTTCCATCCCCGGGGGATCCCTGGTCGAGCAGTACTTC.

This sequence joins TRBV27 and TRBJ2-2; TRBD2 matches 14 bases. The CDR3 covers 13 residues. With 10 bases clipped from V and 13 bases from J, the junction kept 8 bases outside the gene matches. Germline V gives CDR1 MNHEY, CDR2 SMNVEV (reference sequence). The CDR3 here is CATGTSGSPRLFF. The CDR3 nucleotides are TGTGCCACGGGGACTAGCGGGAGTCCAAGGCTGTTTTTT.

The V gene is TRBV15, the J gene TRBJ1-3; the D is unclear. CDR1 and CDR2 from the germline V gene are LNHNV and YYDKDF (reference sequence). The CDR3 extends over 13 amino acids. Trimming left V 0 bases short and J 5 bases short, with 5 bases between. CDR3 DNA: TGTGCCACCAGCAGAGATCGGAGAAACACCATATATTTT. Encoded protein: CATSRDRRNTIYF.

V and J are TRBV7-8 and TRBJ2-7; a possible D gene is TRBD1 (6 bases). Trimming shortened V by 5 bases and J by 8 bases, and 16 bases separated the two germline ends. CDR3 length equals 13 residues. The germline CDR1 and CDR2 sequences are SGHVS and FQNEAQ. The DNA for the CDR3 is TGTGCCAGCAGCCCCCGAGGGGGTGGAAAGCAGTACTTC. Translated, it gives CASSPRGGGKQYF.

The chain couples TRBV4-2 to TRBJ2-1; 9 bases are shared with TRBD2. Looked up from germline, CDR1 is LGHNA and CDR2 is YNFKEQ. V shed 4 bases, J shed 2 bases, and the junction held 6 bases outside the gene matches. This CDR3 is built from 16 residues. CDR3 residues: CASSRQTSGPYNEQFF. For the CDR3, the DNA is TGTGCCAGCAGCCGCCAGACTAGCGGTCCCTACAATGAGCAGTTCTTC.

J is TRBJ2-3 and V is TRBV7-3; 7 bases are a match to TRBD2. V shed 2 bases, J shed 5 bases, and the junction held 4 bases outside the gene matches. Per germline, CDR1 SGHTA and CDR2 FQGTGA. This CDR3 has 14 residues. The CDR3 region has the DNA TGTGCCAGCAGCTTAGGCGGGAGTCTAGATACGCAGTATTTT. Amino acid sequence: CASSLGGSLDTQYF.

This chain connects TRBV9 to TRBJ1-1; a possible D gene is TRBD1 (6 bases). V lost 0 bases and J 5 bases, leaving 11 bases between the germline ends. From germline, CDR1 is SGDLS and CDR2 YYNGEE. This CDR3 is built from 14 residues. The chain's CDR3 is CASSVVNRETEAFF. CDR3 coding DNA: TGTGCCAGCAGCGTAGTAAACAGGGAAACTGAAGCTTTCTTT.

For this clone: The sample has other DNA sequences that encode this CDR3 too. The chain couples TRBV5-1 to TRBJ2-7; 9 bases fit TRBD2. CDR1 is SGHRS, CDR2 YFSETQ, per germline. Trimming at V came to 2 bases and at J to 3 bases, leaving 6 bases not matched to a gene. CDR3 length: 15 residues. The CDR3 protein is CASSLAAGGFYEQYF. The CDR3 DNA reads TGCGCCAGCAGCTTAGCAGCGGGAGGATTCTACGAGCAGTACTTC.

This CDR3 reads CASSLPYSGNHNEQFF. The CDR3 coding sequence is TGCGCCAGCAGCTTACCTTATAGCGGGAACCACAATGAGCAGTTCTTC. The chain is built from TRBV5-1 and TRBJ2-1, with 8 nucleotides matching TRBD2. Germline CDR1 and CDR2: SGHRS and YFSETQ. V was clipped by 2 bases and J by 5 bases; unmatched bases: 9. The CDR3 covers 16 residues.

This clone was detected only once. The chain carries TRBV5-5 and TRBJ2-2; the D gene is possibly TRBD1 (6 bases). The CDR3 is 14 amino acids. Per the germline V gene, CDR1 is SGHKS and CDR2 is YYEKEE (reference sequence). V lost 1 base, J lost 5 bases, and 9 bases lay in between. This CDR3 is CASSLQGYTGELFF. In DNA form, the CDR3 reads TGTGCCAGCAGCTTGCAGGGGTATACCGGGGAGCTGTTTTTT.

This sequence joins TRBV6-5 and TRBJ2-7, with TRBD1 matching 7 bases. With 9 bases clipped from V and 3 bases from J, the junction kept 8 bases outside the gene matches. Germline values: CDR1 MNHEY, CDR2 SVGAGI. The CDR3 consists of 13 residues. This CDR3 is CASRQGIVYEQYF. The CDR3 bases are TGTGCCAGTAGACAGGGTATCGTCTACGAGCAGTACTTC.

V and J are TRBV19 and TRBJ2-2; TRBD2 agrees at 12 bases. Germline loops: CDR1 LNHDA, CDR2 SQIVND (reference sequence). After removal of 10 bases from V and 7 bases from J, the junction contained 10 bases not matched to a gene. The CDR3 runs to 15 residues. CDR3 loop: CATTETSGRIGELFF. The CDR3 coding sequence is TGTGCCACCACCGAGACTAGCGGGAGAATCGGGGAGCTGTTTTTT.

The V call is TRBV11-2, the J call TRBJ2-3; D remains unclear. This CDR3 is 15 amino acids long. V was clipped by 5 bases and J by 1 base, with 13 bases between them. CDR1 is SGHAT, CDR2 FQNNGV, per germline. The DNA of the CDR3 is TGTGCCAGCAGCCTTAACCGGGCAGGCACAGATACGCAGTATTTT. It specifies CASSLNRAGTDTQYF.

This chain connects TRBV7-3 to TRBJ2-3; 8 nucleotides agree with TRBD2. Germline V CDR1 and CDR2: SGHTA, FQGTGA. With V trimmed by 5 bases and J by 2 bases, 6 bases remained unmatched. The CDR3 runs 15 residues. Here the CDR3 reads CASSLSGAPTDTQYF. The DNA for the CDR3 is TGTGCCAGCAGCCTTAGCGGGGCTCCCACAGATACGCAGTATTTT. Using reference TRBV7-3 and TRBJ2-3 for the parts outside the CDR3, the full variable domain is GAGVSQTPSNKVTEKGKYVELRCDPISGHTALYWYRQSLGQGPEFLIYFQGTGAADDSGLPNDRFFAVRPEGSVSTLKIQRTERGDSAVYLCASSLSGAPTDTQYFGPGTRLTVL.

The chain joins TRBV27 to TRBJ2-3; no reliable D call. The V end was cut by 11 bases, the J end by 0 bases, with 15 bases between. This CDR3 contains 14 residues. The germline V gene has CDR1 MNHEY and CDR2 SMNVEV (reference sequence). The CDR3 nucleotides are TGTGCCGGGCTTAAGGGTGGAAGCACAGATACGCAGTATTTT. As protein: CAGLKGGSTDTQYF.